A single sample gave rise to the 11 T cell receptor beta chains below, sequenced in a study of blood T cell repertoires in COVID-19. TCRdb's table, derived via immunoSEQ multiplex PCR, lists solely in-frame clones and lacks some. Seen here are 130,000 to 150,000 clones, roughly 90% observed once, and the top ten hold 0.95% to 1.5%. Sequences were obtained from PBMCs or T cells enriched from blood (not recorded which). These TCRs come from a woman aged 25 to 45 with acute COVID-19.

Regarding this clone: The junction shows a germline mismatch at one end, possibly a read error. The J gene is TRBJ2-1, the V gene TRBV19, with 7 bases fitting TRBD1. Germline CDR1 LNHDA, CDR2 SQIVND (reference sequence). The CDR3 runs to 15 residues. CDR3 sequence (DNA): TGTGCCAGTAGTCTAGACAGGGAAGGGAACAATGAGCAGTTCTTC. This encodes CASSLDREGNNEQFF.

The chain couples TRBV5-4 to TRBJ1-2, with a possible D match to TRBD1 (6 bases). Germline CDR1 SGHNT, CDR2 YYREEE (reference sequence). This CDR3 region has 16 residues. V dropped 0 bases and J dropped 7 bases, with 19 bases sitting between them. The CDR3 DNA is TGTGCCAGCAGCTTGGTGGGGACACTTAGAGGGAGTGGCTACACCTTC. This encodes CASSLVGTLRGSGYTF. The variable domain in full, completed from reference TRBV5-4 and TRBJ1-2, reads ETGVTQSPTHLIKTRGQQVTLRCSSQSGHNTVSWYQQALGQGPQFIFQYYREEENGRGNFPPRFSGLQFPNYSSELNVNALELDDSALYLCASSLVGTLRGSGYTFGSGTRLTVV.

The DNA of the CDR3 is TGTGCCAGCAGTTTATATTCAGGGGGCAATCAGCCCCAGCATTTT. It is translated as CASSLYSGGNQPQHF. The gene calls are TRBV27 and TRBJ1-5; a possible D gene is TRBD1 (6 bases). CDR3 length: 15 residues. Trimming shortened V by 1 base and J by 2 bases, and 9 bases separated the two germline ends. CDR1 MNHEY and CDR2 SMNVEV come from the germline V gene (reference sequence).

The chain combines TRBV28 with TRBJ1-5; tentatively, D is TRBD1 (6 bases). Germline CDR1 and CDR2: MDHEN and SYDVKM. This CDR3 spans 17 amino acids. V lost 2 bases, J lost 0 bases, and 14 bases lay in between. The CDR3 protein is CASSLPQGSISNQPQHF. In nucleotides, the CDR3 is TGTGCCAGCAGTTTACCTCAGGGGAGCATTAGCAATCAGCCCCAGCATTTT.

The gene calls are TRBV28 and TRBJ2-7; TRBD2 matches 11 bases. V shed 7 bases, J shed 5 bases, and the junction held 4 bases outside the gene matches. The CDR3 contains 13 residues. Germline V gene sequence: CDR1 MDHEN, CDR2 SYDVKM. CDR3 nucleotides: TGTGCCAGCACGACTAGCGGGACCCACGAGCAGTACTTC. Protein: CASTTSGTHEQYF.

The chain employs TRBV28 and TRBJ1-2; D not resolved. Germline values: CDR1 MDHEN, CDR2 SYDVKM. Trimming pared 1 base from V and 3 bases from J, leaving 6 bases between. The CDR3 extends over 13 amino acids. CDR3 DNA: TGTGCCAGCAGTTTATCGCCGGACTATGGCTACACCTTC. It is translated as CASSLSPDYGYTF.

This clone was observed once. V usage is TRBV5-1 and J usage is TRBJ2-3, with 8 bases identical to TRBD1. V lost 3 bases to trimming and J lost 4 bases; unmatched junction nucleotides: 10. This CDR3 contains 16 residues. The germline gives CDR1 SGHRS, CDR2 YFSETQ. The CDR3 protein is CASSWKGQGGPDTQYF. CDR3 sequence (DNA): TGCGCCAGCAGCTGGAAAGGACAGGGAGGACCAGATACGCAGTATTTT.

This clone was detected once. The rearrangement links TRBV5-1 to TRBJ2-2; tentative D call: TRBD1 (7 bases). The ends were cut back, 4 bases at V and 3 bases at J, with 13 bases in the middle. Germline CDR1 and CDR2: SGHRS and YFSETQ. This CDR3 is 15 amino acids long. Here the CDR3 reads CASSGGTVHTGELFF. CDR3 sequence (DNA): TGCGCCAGCAGCGGCGGGACAGTGCACACCGGGGAGCTGTTTTTT.

The V call is TRBV19, the J call TRBJ1-5, with D possibly matching TRBD1 (6 bases). Germline-derived CDR1 and CDR2 are LNHDA and SQIVND (reference sequence). Trimming shortened V by 5 bases and J by 4 bases, and 15 bases separated the two germline ends. The CDR3 contains 15 residues. CDR3 DNA sequence: TGTGCCAGTAGTGTATTCAGGGGCGGGAATCAGCCCCAGCATTTT. Encoded protein: CASSVFRGGNQPQHF. The full variable domain, with the rest looked up from reference TRBV19 and TRBJ1-5, is DGGITQSPKYLFRKEGQNVTLSCEQNLNHDAMYWYRQDPGQGLRLIYYSQIVNDFQKGDIAEGYSVSREKKESFPLTVTSAQKNPTAFYLCASSVFRGGNQPQHFGDGTRLSIL.

The V call is TRBV2, the J call TRBJ1-5; weak D call: TRBD1 (6 bases). V was shortened by 5 bases and J by 2 bases, with 13 bases between the two germline ends. CDR3 length equals 15 residues. Germline V gene sequence: CDR1 SNHLY, CDR2 FYNNEI. The CDR3 is CASSPRGLGNQPQHF. In DNA, the CDR3 is TGTGCCAGCAGTCCCAGGGGTCTGGGCAATCAGCCCCAGCATTTT.

The gene calls are TRBV6-6 and TRBJ1-5; perhaps TRBD1 as D (5 bases). The CDR3 is 15 residues long. The germline V gene encodes CDR1 MNHNY and CDR2 SVGAGI (reference sequence). Trimming took 0 bases from V and 3 from J, leaving 9 bases between them. The CDR3 nucleotides are TGTGCCAGCAGTTACTCGCAAGGGGCCAATCAGCCCCAGCATTTT. Its protein is CASSYSQGANQPQHF.